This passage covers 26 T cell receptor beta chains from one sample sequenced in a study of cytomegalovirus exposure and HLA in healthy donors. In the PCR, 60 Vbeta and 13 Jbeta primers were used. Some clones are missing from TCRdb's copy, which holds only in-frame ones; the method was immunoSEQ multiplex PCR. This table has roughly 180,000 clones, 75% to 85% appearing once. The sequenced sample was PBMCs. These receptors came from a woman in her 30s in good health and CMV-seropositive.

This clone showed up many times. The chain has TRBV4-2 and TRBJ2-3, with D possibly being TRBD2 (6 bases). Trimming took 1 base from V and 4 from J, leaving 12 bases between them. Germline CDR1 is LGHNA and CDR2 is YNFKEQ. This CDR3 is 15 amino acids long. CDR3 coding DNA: TGTGCCAGCAGCCAAGCCGGCGGGGAGGCAGATACGCAGTATTTT. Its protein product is CASSQAGGEADTQYF.

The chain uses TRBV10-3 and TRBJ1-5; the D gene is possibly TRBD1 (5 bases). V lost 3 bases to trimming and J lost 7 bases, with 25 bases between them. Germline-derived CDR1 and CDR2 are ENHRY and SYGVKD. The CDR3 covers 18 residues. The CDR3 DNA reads TGTGCCATCAGTGATAGATCCTGGGGACGGGAGACTAGCCAGCCCCAGCATTTT. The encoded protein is CAISDRSWGRETSQPQHF.

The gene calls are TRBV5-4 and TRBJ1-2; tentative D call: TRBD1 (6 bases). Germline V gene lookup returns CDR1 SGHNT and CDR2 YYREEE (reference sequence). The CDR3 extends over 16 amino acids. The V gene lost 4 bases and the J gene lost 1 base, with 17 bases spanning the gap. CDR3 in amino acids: CASSLRQGTSNYGYTF. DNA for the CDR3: TGTGCCAGCAGCCTCAGGCAGGGGACGAGTAACTATGGCTACACCTTC.

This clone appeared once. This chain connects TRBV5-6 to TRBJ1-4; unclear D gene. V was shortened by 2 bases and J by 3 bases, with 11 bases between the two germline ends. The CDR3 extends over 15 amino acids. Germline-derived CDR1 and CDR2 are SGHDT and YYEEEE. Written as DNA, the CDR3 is TGTGCCAGCAGCTTCTACCAAACCTCTAATGAAAAACTGTTTTTT. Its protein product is CASSFYQTSNEKLFF.

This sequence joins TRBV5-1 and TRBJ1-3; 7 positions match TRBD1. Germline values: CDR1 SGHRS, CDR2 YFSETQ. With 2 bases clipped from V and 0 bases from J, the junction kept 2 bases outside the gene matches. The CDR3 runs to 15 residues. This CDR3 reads CASSLGGNSGNTIYF. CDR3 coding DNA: TGCGCCAGCAGCTTAGGGGGCAACTCTGGAAACACCATATATTTT.

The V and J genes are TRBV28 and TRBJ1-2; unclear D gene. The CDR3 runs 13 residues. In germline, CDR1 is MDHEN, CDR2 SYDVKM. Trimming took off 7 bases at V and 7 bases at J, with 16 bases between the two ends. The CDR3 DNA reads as TGTGCCAGCACCTTACGTTGGGGAGGTGGCTACACCTTC. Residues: CASTLRWGGGYTF.

The CDR3 region is CASSVGGSGESYNEQFF. The CDR3 DNA reads TGTGCCAGCAGCGTAGGGGGGAGCGGGGAATCCTACAATGAGCAGTTCTTC. This chain uses TRBV9 with TRBJ2-1; 7 positions match TRBD2. Germline-derived CDR1 and CDR2 are SGDLS and YYNGEE. The length of the CDR3 is 17 residues. The V segment lost 0 bases and the J segment 1 base; nucleotides outside the gene matches: 7.

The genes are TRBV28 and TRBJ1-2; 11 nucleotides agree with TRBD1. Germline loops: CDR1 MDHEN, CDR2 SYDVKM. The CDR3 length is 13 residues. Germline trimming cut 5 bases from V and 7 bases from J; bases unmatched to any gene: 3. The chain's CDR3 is CASSPGTGGGYTF. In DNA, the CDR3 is TGTGCCAGCAGTCCCGGGACAGGGGGTGGCTACACCTTC.

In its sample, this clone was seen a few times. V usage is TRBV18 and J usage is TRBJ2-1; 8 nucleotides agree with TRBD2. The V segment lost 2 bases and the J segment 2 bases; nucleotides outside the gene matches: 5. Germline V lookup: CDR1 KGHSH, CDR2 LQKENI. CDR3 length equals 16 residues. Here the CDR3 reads CASSPRRGATYNEQFF. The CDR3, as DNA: TGTGCCAGCTCACCAAGGCGGGGGGCTACCTACAATGAGCAGTTCTTC.

The CDR3 spells CASSQAGLAGQETQYF. DNA of the CDR3: TGTGCCAGCAGCCAAGCCGGACTAGCGGGGCAGGAGACCCAGTACTTC. The gene calls are TRBV14 and TRBJ2-5; 12 nucleotides line up with TRBD2. V shed 1 base and J 5 bases; nucleotides not matched to a gene: 5. The CDR3 sequence is 16 residues long. Germline-derived CDR1 and CDR2 are SGHDN and FVKESK.

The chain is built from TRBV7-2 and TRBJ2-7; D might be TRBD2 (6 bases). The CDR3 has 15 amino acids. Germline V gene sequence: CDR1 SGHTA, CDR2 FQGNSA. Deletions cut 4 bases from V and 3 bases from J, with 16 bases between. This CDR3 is CASSSRGGVSYEQYF. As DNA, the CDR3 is TGTGCCAGCAGCTCCCGAGGAGGGGTTAGCTACGAGCAGTACTTC.

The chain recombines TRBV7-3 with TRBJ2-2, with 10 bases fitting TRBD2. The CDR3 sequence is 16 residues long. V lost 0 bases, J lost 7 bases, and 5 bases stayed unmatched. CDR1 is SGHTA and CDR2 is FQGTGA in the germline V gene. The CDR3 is CASSLTSLAGVGELFF. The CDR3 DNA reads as TGTGCCAGCAGCTTAACGAGTCTAGCGGGGGTCGGGGAGCTGTTTTTT. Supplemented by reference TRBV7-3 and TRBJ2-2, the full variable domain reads GAGVSQTPSNKVTEKGKYVELRCDPISGHTALYWYRQSLGQGPEFLIYFQGTGAADDSGLPNDRFFAVRPEGSVSTLKIQRTERGDSAVYLCASSLTSLAGVGELFFGEGSRLTVL.

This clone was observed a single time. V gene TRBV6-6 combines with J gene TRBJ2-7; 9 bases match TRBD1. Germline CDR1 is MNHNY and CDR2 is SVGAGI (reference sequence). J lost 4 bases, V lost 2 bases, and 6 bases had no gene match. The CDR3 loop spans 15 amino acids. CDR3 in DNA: TGTGCCAGCAGTTACCCGGACAGGGGCACTTACGAGCAGTACTTC. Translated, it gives CASSYPDRGTYEQYF.

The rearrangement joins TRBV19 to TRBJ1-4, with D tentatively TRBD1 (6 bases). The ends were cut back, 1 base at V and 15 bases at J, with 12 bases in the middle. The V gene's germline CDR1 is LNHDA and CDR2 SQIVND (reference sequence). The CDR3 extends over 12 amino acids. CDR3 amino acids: CASSIAQGTVFF. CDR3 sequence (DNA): TGTGCCAGTAGTATAGCTCAGGGGACGGTGTTTTTT.

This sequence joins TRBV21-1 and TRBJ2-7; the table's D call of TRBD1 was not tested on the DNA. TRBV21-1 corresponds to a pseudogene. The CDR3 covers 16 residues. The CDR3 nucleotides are TGTGCCAGCAGCAAAGCTTTCGGGACAGGAGTTGGCGAGCAGTACTTC. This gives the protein CASSKAFGTGVGEQYF.

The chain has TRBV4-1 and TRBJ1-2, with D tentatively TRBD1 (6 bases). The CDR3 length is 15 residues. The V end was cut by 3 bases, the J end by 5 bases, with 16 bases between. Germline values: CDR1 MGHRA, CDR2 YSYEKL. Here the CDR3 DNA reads TGCGCCAGCAGCCACCCCACGAGGGGGTTTTATGGCTACACCTTC. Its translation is CASSHPTRGFYGYTF.

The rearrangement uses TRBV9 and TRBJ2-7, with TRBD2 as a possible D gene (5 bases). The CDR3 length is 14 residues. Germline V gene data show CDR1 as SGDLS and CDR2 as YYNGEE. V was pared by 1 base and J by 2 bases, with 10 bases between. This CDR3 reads CASSVTSLPYEQYF. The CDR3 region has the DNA TGTGCCAGCAGCGTAACTAGTCTCCCCTACGAGCAGTACTTC.

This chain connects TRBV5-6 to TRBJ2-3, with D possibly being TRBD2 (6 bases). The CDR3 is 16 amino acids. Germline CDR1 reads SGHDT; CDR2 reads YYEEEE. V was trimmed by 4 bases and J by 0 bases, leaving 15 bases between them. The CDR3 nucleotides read TGTGCCAGCAGCGCCACGACTAGGAGTAGCACAGATACGCAGTATTTT. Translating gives CASSATTRSSTDTQYF.

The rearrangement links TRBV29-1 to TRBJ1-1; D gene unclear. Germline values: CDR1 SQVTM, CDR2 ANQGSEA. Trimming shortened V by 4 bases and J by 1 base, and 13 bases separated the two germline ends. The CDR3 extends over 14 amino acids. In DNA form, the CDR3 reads TGCAGCGTTGGAGGAGGCAGATCGAACACTGAAGCTTTCTTT. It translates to CSVGGGRSNTEAFF.

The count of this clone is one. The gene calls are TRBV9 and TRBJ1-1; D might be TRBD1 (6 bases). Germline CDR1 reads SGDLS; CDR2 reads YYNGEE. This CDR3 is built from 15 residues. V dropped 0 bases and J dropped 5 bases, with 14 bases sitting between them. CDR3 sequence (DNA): TGTGCCAGCAGCGTAGGGTCAGGGCAGGGGACTGAAGCTTTCTTT. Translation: CASSVGSGQGTEAFF.

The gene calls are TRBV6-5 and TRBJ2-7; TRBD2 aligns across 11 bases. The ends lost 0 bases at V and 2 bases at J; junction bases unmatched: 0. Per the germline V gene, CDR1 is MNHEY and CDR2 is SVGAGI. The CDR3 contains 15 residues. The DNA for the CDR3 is TGTGCCAGCAGTTACTCGACTAGCGGGGCCTACGAGCAGTACTTC. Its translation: CASSYSTSGAYEQYF.

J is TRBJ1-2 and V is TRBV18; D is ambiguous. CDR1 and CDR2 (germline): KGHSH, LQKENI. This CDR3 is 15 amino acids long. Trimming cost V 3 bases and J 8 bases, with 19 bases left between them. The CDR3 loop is CASSPTLVDSNGYTF. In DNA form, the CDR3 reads TGTGCCAGCTCACCCACCTTGGTAGATTCTAACGGCTACACCTTC.

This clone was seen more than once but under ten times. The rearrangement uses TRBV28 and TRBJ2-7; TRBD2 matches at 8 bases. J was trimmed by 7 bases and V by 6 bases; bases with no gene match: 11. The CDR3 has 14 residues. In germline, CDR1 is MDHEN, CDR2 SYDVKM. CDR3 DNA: TGTGCCAGCAGCGCCGGGGGGGGTCATCGGGAGCAGTACTTC. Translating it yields CASSAGGGHREQYF. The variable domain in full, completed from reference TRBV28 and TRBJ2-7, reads DVKVTQSSRYLVKRTGEKVFLECVQDMDHENMFWYRQDPGLGLRLIYFSYDVKMKEKGDIPEGYSVSREKKERFSLILESASTNQTSMYLCASSAGGGHREQYFGPGTRLTVT.

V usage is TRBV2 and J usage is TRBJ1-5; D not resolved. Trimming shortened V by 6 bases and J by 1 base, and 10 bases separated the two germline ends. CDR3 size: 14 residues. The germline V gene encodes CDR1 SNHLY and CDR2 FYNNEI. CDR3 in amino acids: CASRILDSNQPQHF. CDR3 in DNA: TGTGCCAGCAGGATCCTAGACAGCAATCAGCCCCAGCATTTT.

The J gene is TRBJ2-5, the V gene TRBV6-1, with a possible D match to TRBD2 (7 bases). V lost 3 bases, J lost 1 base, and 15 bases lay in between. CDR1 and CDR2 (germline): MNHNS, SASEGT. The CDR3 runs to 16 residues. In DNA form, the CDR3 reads TGTGCCAGCAGTGAGGAGGGGGGGCGCGGCCAAGAGACCCAGTACTTC. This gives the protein CASSEEGGRGQETQYF.

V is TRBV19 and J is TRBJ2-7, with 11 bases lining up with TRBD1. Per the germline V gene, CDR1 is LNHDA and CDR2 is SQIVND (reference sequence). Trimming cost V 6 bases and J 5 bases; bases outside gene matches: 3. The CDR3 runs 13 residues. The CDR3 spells CASRDRGLHEQYF. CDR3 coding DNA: TGTGCCAGTAGGGACAGGGGGCTTCACGAGCAGTACTTC.